A single sample is the source of the 32 T cell receptor beta chains below, sequenced in a study of T cells in Graves' hyperthyroidism and ophthalmopathy. RNA transcripts yielded amplified TCR beta CDR3 regions. The TCR CDR3 was amplified in a first-round RT-PCR using the HTBI primer set. TCRdb redid the calling of the multiplex PCR reads with MiXCR, one entry per CDR3 protein. This table holds 400,000 to 600,000 distinct CDR3 sequences, roughly 15% found once. What was sequenced was blood. The origin of the receptors is a woman aged 25-40 years with Graves' ophthalmopathy.

This clonotype was counted many times. The chain is built from TRBV2 and TRBJ1-4, with no clear D. Germline V gives CDR1 SNHLY, CDR2 FYNNEI. Trimming took off 8 bases at V and 7 bases at J, with 20 bases between the two ends. The CDR3 extends over 15 amino acids. This chain's CDR3 is CASQARRPEGEKLFF. The DNA of the CDR3 is TGTGCCAGCCAGGCCCGACGGCCTGAGGGTGAAAAACTGTTTTTT.

This sequence joins TRBV7-9 and TRBJ2-2, with 8 bases identical to TRBD2. CDR1 is SEHNR, CDR2 FQNEAQ, per germline (reference sequence). V lost 5 bases, J lost 7 bases, and 6 bases stayed unmatched. CDR3 length: 14 amino acids. The CDR3 sequence is CASSESGRGGELFF. The CDR3 DNA follows: TGTGCCAGCAGCGAGAGCGGGAGAGGCGGGGAGCTGTTTTTT.

This chain joins TRBV6-1 and TRBJ1-3; 7 bases agree with TRBD1. Looked up from germline, CDR1 is MNHNS and CDR2 is SASEGT. Unmatched junction bases numbered 4, after V lost 6 bases and J lost 2 bases. This CDR3 has 14 residues. In DNA form, the CDR3 reads TGTGCCAGCAGCCGGGACAGTGCTGGAAACACCATATATTTT. Its protein is CASSRDSAGNTIYF.

This clonotype showed up many times. The genes are TRBV12-3 or TRBV12-4 and TRBJ2-7, with 7 bases lining up with TRBD2. V dropped 0 bases and J dropped 5; count of bases not matched to a gene: 22. This CDR3 spans 20 amino acids. In DNA, the CDR3 is TGTGCCAGCAGTTTAGCGAGGGCGGGAGCTCAACCGCACGCAGTCCACGAGCAGTACTTC. Protein product: CASSLARAGAQPHAVHEQYF.

This chain connects TRBV15 to TRBJ2-3; 7 nucleotides align to TRBD2. J was trimmed by 5 bases and V by 1 base; bases with no gene match: 6. Germline CDR1 LNHNV, CDR2 YYDKDF (reference sequence). The CDR3 is 15 amino acids. CDR3 loop: CATSRAREKRDTQYF. CDR3 bases: TGTGCCACCAGCAGAGCGCGGGAGAAGCGAGATACGCAGTATTTT.

This clonotype was counted between two and nine times. V is TRBV27 and J is TRBJ2-1; D unclear. Germline values: CDR1 MNHEY, CDR2 SMNVEV (reference sequence). The CDR3 has 14 residues. Between the trimmed V and J ends, which lost 2 bases and 9 bases, there was a span of 14 bases. The CDR3 coding sequence is TGTGCCAGCAGTTTACAACTCCCGCCGAGTGAGCAGTTCTTC. Protein: CASSLQLPPSEQFF.

This clonotype has only a few counts. V is TRBV20-1 and J is TRBJ1-6; D gene unclear. Trimming shortened V by 1 base and J by 0 bases, and 7 bases separated the two germline ends. The CDR3 runs 15 residues. The germline V gene encodes CDR1 DFQATT and CDR2 SNEGSKA (reference sequence). CDR3 residues: CSARGSSSYNSPLHF. The CDR3 DNA follows: TGCAGTGCTAGAGGGTCTAGCTCCTATAATTCACCCCTCCACTTT.

J is TRBJ2-5 and V is TRBV19; 11 positions match TRBD1. Germline V gene sequence: CDR1 LNHDA, CDR2 SQIVND (reference sequence). This CDR3 has 16 residues. After removal of 5 bases from V and 5 bases from J, the junction contained 10 bases not matched to a gene. CDR3 bases: TGTGCCAGTAGTGTCACGGGACAGGGGGGTGGGGAGACCCAGTACTTC. This encodes CASSVTGQGGGETQYF.

The sample holds a few counts of this clonotype. J is TRBJ2-7 and V is TRBV28, with TRBD1 matching 10 bases. V was clipped by 4 bases and J by 1 base; unmatched bases: 4. The CDR3 is 15 amino acids. Germline-derived CDR1 and CDR2 are MDHEN and SYDVKM. The CDR3 nucleotides are TGTGCCAGCAGTTGGGGGACAGGGGATTCCTACGAGCAGTACTTC. It is translated as CASSWGTGDSYEQYF.

This clonotype was seen at least ten times. V usage is TRBV7-3 and J usage is TRBJ2-1; possible D gene TRBD2, 5 bases. Germline V gene sequence: CDR1 SGHTA, CDR2 FQGTGA. This CDR3 has 14 residues. The V end lost 5 bases, the J end lost 7 bases, and 15 bases lay between the germline ends. The CDR3 is CASSPGPGRNEQFF. The CDR3 bases are TGTGCCAGCAGCCCCGGCCCGGGAAGGAATGAGCAGTTCTTC. The full variable domain, in which reference TRBV7-3 and TRBJ2-1 provide the parts outside the CDR3, is GAGVSQTPSNKVTEKGKYVELRCDPISGHTALYWYRQSLGQGPEFLIYFQGTGAADDSGLPNDRFFAVRPEGSVSTLKIQRTERGDSAVYLCASSPGPGRNEQFFGPGTRLTVL.

There are many counts of this clonotype. The V call is TRBV20-1, the J call TRBJ2-7, with 7 bases that match TRBD1. Germline CDR1 reads DFQATT; CDR2 reads SNEGSKA (reference sequence). The V and J ends lost 0 bases and 0 bases, in that order; junction bases with no gene match: 5. The CDR3 spans 15 residues. CDR3 DNA sequence: TGCAGTGCTAGAGAGTCGACAGGGTTCTCCTACGAGCAGTACTTC. Translation gives CSARESTGFSYEQYF.

This clonotype was found many times. J is TRBJ1-5 and V is TRBV4-2; D not resolved. Trimming removed 3 bases at V and 2 bases at J, with 5 bases between. The CDR3 contains 13 residues. Looked up from germline, CDR1 is LGHNA and CDR2 is YNFKEQ. The DNA for the CDR3 is TGTGCCAGCAGCCAGGAGCGCAATCAGCCCCAGCATTTT. This gives the protein CASSQERNQPQHF.

This clonotype was seen a handful of times. The V gene is TRBV10-2, the J gene TRBJ2-3, with 10 bases identical to TRBD2. V lost 6 bases and J lost 2; bases outside the gene matches: 2. CDR1 is WSHSY, CDR2 SAAADI, per germline. The CDR3 length is 14 residues. The CDR3 DNA sequence: TGCGCCAGCAGAGGACTAGCGGCCACAGATACGCAGTATTTT. It yields the protein CASRGLAATDTQYF.

There are a few counts of this clonotype. The rearrangement joins TRBV19 to TRBJ2-3; 7 nucleotides line up with TRBD1. The J segment lost 4 bases and the V segment lost 5 bases, leaving 6 bases of the junction unmatched. From germline, CDR1 is LNHDA and CDR2 SQIVND (reference sequence). There are 14 residues in the CDR3. CDR3: CASSFPGGSDTQYF. The CDR3 DNA reads TGTGCCAGTAGTTTCCCAGGGGGATCAGATACGCAGTATTTT.

The chain employs TRBV2 and TRBJ2-2; 8 bases are a match to TRBD1. The germline V gene encodes CDR1 SNHLY and CDR2 FYNNEI. The CDR3 spans 15 residues. The junction had 8 bases not matched to a gene; V was cut back by 6 bases and J by 5 bases. The CDR3 region has the DNA TGTGCCAGCAGCGTCGGACAGGGACCGACCGGGGAGCTGTTTTTT. This gives the protein CASSVGQGPTGELFF.

The chain carries TRBV7-9 and TRBJ1-6; D gene unclear. Trimming cost V 8 bases and J 13 bases, with 30 bases left between them. The CDR3 sequence is 17 residues long. The germline CDR1 and CDR2 sequences are SEHNR and FQNEAQ (reference sequence). As DNA, the CDR3 is TGTGCCAGCGGACGAAGGAGGACGGACTTTTATAGGAGTCCCCTCCACTTT. Protein product: CASGRRRTDFYRSPLHF.

The CDR3 loop reads CSATVKGGSNYGYTF. The CDR3 DNA follows: TGCAGTGCTACCGTTAAGGGGGGCTCAAACTATGGCTACACCTTC. The J gene is TRBJ1-2, the V gene TRBV20-1; weak D call: TRBD1 (6 bases). The ends were cut back, 4 bases at V and 2 bases at J, with 17 bases in the middle. The CDR3 contains 15 residues. The germline gives CDR1 DFQATT, CDR2 SNEGSKA (reference sequence).

As regards this clonotype: One end of the junction fails to match germline, which may point to a read error. The DNA of the CDR3 is TGCGCCAGCAGTGGCAGCCATGGAAACACCATATATTTT. Translation gives CASSGSHGNTIYF. The chain links TRBV7-2 to TRBJ1-3; D unclear. The CDR3 consists of 13 residues. The germline CDR1 and CDR2 sequences are SGHTA and FQGNSA.

This clonotype was detected ten times or more. The chain joins TRBV4-2 to TRBJ1-5, with D uncertain. The germline V gene has CDR1 LGHNA and CDR2 YNFKEQ. Trimming removed 0 bases from V and 4 bases from J, with 13 bases in between. There are 16 residues in the CDR3. CDR3 protein: CASSQDGETLNQPQHF. The CDR3 DNA sequence: TGTGCCAGCAGCCAAGATGGCGAGACACTAAATCAGCCCCAGCATTTT.

This clonotype came up many times. J is TRBJ2-5 and V is TRBV7-2, with 7 bases matching TRBD2. With V trimmed by 2 bases and J by 5 bases, 2 bases remained unmatched. The CDR3 is 13 residues long. Per germline, CDR1 SGHTA and CDR2 FQGNSA. The CDR3 DNA is TGTGCCAGCAGCTTATACGGGGGGGAGACCCAGTACTTC. Translating it yields CASSLYGGETQYF.

As regards this clonotype: A much larger clone sits a single nucleotide away, making a read error possible. This chain links TRBV18 with TRBJ1-2; TRBD1 might be the D (5 bases). Germline V gene lookup returns CDR1 KGHSH and CDR2 LQKENI. The CDR3 contains 16 residues. This chain's CDR3 is CSSSPTNGAVNYGYTF. DNA of the CDR3: TGTTCCAGCTCACCCACCAACGGGGCTGTGAACTATGGCTACACCTTC.

This clonotype appeared a few times. The chain has TRBV5-4 and TRBJ2-7; 7 bases match TRBD1. V dropped 4 bases and J dropped 7; count of bases not matched to a gene: 8. This CDR3 is built from 13 residues. Germline V gene data show CDR1 as SGHNT and CDR2 as YYREEE (reference sequence). The CDR3 reads CASSERGQPEQYF. The CDR3 region has the DNA TGTGCCAGCAGCGAACGGGGACAGCCGGAGCAGTACTTC. Complete variable domain (other parts from reference TRBV5-4 and TRBJ2-7): ETGVTQSPTHLIKTRGQQVTLRCSSQSGHNTVSWYQQALGQGPQFIFQYYREEENGRGNFPPRFSGLQFPNYSSELNVNALELDDSALYLCASSERGQPEQYFGPGTRLTVT.

The chain is built from TRBV6-5 and TRBJ2-7; D is unclear. V was shortened by 0 bases and J by 2 bases, with 5 bases between the two germline ends. Germline V gives CDR1 MNHEY, CDR2 SVGAGI. The CDR3 is made up of 13 amino acids. CDR3 region: CASSYSDTYEQYF. The DNA for the CDR3 is TGTGCCAGCAGTTACTCCGACACCTACGAGCAGTACTTC.

This clonotype was observed a handful of times. V gene TRBV27 combines with J gene TRBJ2-1, with D perhaps TRBD2 (6 bases). The ends were cut back, 1 base at V and 9 bases at J, with 13 bases in the middle. The CDR3 has 14 residues. Germline V CDR1 and CDR2: MNHEY, SMNVEV (reference sequence). The CDR3 protein is CASSLFGTEIEQFF. For the CDR3, the DNA is TGTGCCAGCAGTTTATTCGGGACTGAAATTGAGCAGTTCTTC.

This clonotype turned up a few times. The chain uses TRBV24-1 and TRBJ2-3; the D call may be TRBD1 or TRBD2 (5 bases each). This CDR3 is built from 15 residues. Germline assignment: CDR1 KGHDR and CDR2 SFDVKD. Trimming took 4 bases from V and 2 from J, leaving 12 bases between them. The CDR3 DNA is TGTGCCACCAGTGACCCGGGGCAACTCACAGATACGCAGTATTTT. Translating it yields CATSDPGQLTDTQYF.

This chain links TRBV7-8 with TRBJ2-1, with 8 bases aligning to TRBD2. CDR1 and CDR2 from the germline V gene are SGHVS and FQNEAQ. This CDR3 spans 18 amino acids. V lost 1 base, J lost 5 bases, and 13 bases stayed unmatched. This CDR3 is CASSLGMRGGGKHNEQFF. Written as DNA, the CDR3 is TGTGCCAGCAGCTTAGGCATGAGGGGCGGGGGGAAACACAATGAGCAGTTCTTC. The full variable domain, completed using reference TRBV7-8 and TRBJ2-1, is GAGVSQSPRYKVAKRGQDVALRCDPISGHVSLFWYQQALGQGPEFLTYFQNEAQLDKSGLPSDRFFAERPEGSVSTLKIQRTQQEDSAVYLCASSLGMRGGGKHNEQFFGPGTRLTVL.

The chain uses TRBV9 and TRBJ2-7; D is undetermined. The CDR3 sequence is 12 residues long. V shed 3 bases and J shed 3 bases, with 7 bases lying between them. Germline CDR1 is SGDLS and CDR2 is YYNGEE. CDR3 nucleotides: TGTGCCAGCAGCGGAAGCAACTACGAGCAGTACTTC. Its protein is CASSGSNYEQYF.

This clonotype was seen only a few times. The genes are TRBV19 and TRBJ1-5; no clear D. CDR1 LNHDA and CDR2 SQIVND come from the germline V gene (reference sequence). This CDR3 has 15 amino acids. The ends were cut back, 7 bases at V and 3 bases at J, with 16 bases in the middle. CDR3 residues: CASTGRANSNQPQHF. The CDR3, as DNA: TGTGCCAGTACCGGACGGGCAAATTCCAATCAGCCCCAGCATTTT. The whole variable domain, remainder taken from reference TRBV19 and TRBJ1-5, is DGGITQSPKYLFRKEGQNVTLSCEQNLNHDAMYWYRQDPGQGLRLIYYSQIVNDFQKGDIAEGYSVSREKKESFPLTVTSAQKNPTAFYLCASTGRANSNQPQHFGDGTRLSIL.

The J gene is TRBJ2-1, the V gene TRBV15, with TRBD2 matching over 12 bases. There are 19 residues in the CDR3. Trimming cost V 0 bases and J 7 bases; bases outside gene matches: 13. Germline lookup yields CDR1 LNHNV and CDR2 YYDKDF (reference sequence). The CDR3 loop reads CATSRDLRTSGIVENEQFF. The CDR3 DNA is TGTGCCACCAGCAGAGATCTGCGGACTAGCGGGATTGTCGAAAATGAGCAGTTCTTC.

The CDR3 sequence is CASSRLGNQPQHF. The CDR3, as DNA: TGTGCCAGCAGTCGGCTAGGAAATCAGCCCCAGCATTTT. V gene TRBV25-1 combines with J gene TRBJ1-5; unclear D gene. CDR3 length: 13 amino acids. The V gene lost 5 bases and the J gene lost 4 bases, with 9 bases spanning the gap. Germline V CDR1 and CDR2: MGHDK, SYGVNS.

This clonotype was picked up a small number of times. The chain couples TRBV20-1 to TRBJ1-5, with D perhaps matching TRBD1 (5 bases). Germline-derived CDR1 and CDR2 are DFQATT and SNEGSKA (reference sequence). The CDR3 is 14 residues long. Trimming removed 6 bases from V and 3 bases from J, with 15 bases in between. Written as DNA, the CDR3 is TGCAGTGCCAGGGCTGACGGCCACAATCAGCCCCAGCATTTT. It encodes CSARADGHNQPQHF.

In its sample, this clonotype was seen once. A single base separates this from a much larger clone, so it may be a read error. V is TRBV7-9 and J is TRBJ2-2; D is uncertain. CDR3 length equals 12 residues. The germline V gene encodes CDR1 SEHNR and CDR2 FQNEAQ (reference sequence). The CDR3, as DNA: TGTGCCAGCGGCTTCCCGGGCGGGGAGCTGTTTTTT. Protein: CASGFPGGELFF.